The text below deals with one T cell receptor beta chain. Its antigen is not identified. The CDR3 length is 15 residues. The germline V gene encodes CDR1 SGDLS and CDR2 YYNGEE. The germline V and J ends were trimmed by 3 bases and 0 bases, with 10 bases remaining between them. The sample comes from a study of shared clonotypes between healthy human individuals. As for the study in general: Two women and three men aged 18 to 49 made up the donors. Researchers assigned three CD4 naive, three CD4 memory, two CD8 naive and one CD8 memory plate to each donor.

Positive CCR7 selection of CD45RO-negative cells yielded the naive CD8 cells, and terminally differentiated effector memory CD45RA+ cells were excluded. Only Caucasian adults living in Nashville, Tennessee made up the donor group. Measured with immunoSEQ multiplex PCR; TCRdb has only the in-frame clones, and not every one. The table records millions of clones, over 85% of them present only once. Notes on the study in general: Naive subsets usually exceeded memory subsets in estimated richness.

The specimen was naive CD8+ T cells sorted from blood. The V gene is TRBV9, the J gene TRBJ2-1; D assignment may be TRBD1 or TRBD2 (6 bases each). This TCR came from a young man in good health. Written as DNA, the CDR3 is TGTGCCAGCAGCGCCGGGGGCCCCTCCTACAATGAGCAGTTCTTC. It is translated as CASSAGGPSYNEQFF.